This T cell receptor beta chain was observed in a study of lymphopenia after photon versus proton radiotherapy. Study outcomes and limitations: Under photons, naive T cells and diversity fell while effector/memory populations rose.

Using immunoSEQ multiplex PCR, the repertoire was profiled, and TCRdb retains in-frame clones only, with some absent. Counted here are fewer than 35,000 clones, roughly 89% occurring once; the ten biggest clones make up 6% to 8.5%. V gave up 3 bases and J gave up 2 bases; unmatched junction bases: 10. Germline V gene data show CDR1 as SGHTA and CDR2 as FQGNSA. This CDR3 is built from 16 residues. This clone was picked up one time. The antigen is not known. This receptor was identified in a woman aged 70-85 years with pancreatic cancer. Some clones in this sample may be carry-over from other donors' samples. This chain uses TRBV7-2 with TRBJ2-7; TRBD2 aligns across 7 bases. The sequencing here drew on peripheral blood, taken from a patient treated with proton-based radiotherapy. The CDR3 DNA reads as TGTGCCAGCAGCTTTGGGGCTGGGCTAGCGGCCTACGAGCAGTACTTC. Translating gives CASSFGAGLAAYEQYF.